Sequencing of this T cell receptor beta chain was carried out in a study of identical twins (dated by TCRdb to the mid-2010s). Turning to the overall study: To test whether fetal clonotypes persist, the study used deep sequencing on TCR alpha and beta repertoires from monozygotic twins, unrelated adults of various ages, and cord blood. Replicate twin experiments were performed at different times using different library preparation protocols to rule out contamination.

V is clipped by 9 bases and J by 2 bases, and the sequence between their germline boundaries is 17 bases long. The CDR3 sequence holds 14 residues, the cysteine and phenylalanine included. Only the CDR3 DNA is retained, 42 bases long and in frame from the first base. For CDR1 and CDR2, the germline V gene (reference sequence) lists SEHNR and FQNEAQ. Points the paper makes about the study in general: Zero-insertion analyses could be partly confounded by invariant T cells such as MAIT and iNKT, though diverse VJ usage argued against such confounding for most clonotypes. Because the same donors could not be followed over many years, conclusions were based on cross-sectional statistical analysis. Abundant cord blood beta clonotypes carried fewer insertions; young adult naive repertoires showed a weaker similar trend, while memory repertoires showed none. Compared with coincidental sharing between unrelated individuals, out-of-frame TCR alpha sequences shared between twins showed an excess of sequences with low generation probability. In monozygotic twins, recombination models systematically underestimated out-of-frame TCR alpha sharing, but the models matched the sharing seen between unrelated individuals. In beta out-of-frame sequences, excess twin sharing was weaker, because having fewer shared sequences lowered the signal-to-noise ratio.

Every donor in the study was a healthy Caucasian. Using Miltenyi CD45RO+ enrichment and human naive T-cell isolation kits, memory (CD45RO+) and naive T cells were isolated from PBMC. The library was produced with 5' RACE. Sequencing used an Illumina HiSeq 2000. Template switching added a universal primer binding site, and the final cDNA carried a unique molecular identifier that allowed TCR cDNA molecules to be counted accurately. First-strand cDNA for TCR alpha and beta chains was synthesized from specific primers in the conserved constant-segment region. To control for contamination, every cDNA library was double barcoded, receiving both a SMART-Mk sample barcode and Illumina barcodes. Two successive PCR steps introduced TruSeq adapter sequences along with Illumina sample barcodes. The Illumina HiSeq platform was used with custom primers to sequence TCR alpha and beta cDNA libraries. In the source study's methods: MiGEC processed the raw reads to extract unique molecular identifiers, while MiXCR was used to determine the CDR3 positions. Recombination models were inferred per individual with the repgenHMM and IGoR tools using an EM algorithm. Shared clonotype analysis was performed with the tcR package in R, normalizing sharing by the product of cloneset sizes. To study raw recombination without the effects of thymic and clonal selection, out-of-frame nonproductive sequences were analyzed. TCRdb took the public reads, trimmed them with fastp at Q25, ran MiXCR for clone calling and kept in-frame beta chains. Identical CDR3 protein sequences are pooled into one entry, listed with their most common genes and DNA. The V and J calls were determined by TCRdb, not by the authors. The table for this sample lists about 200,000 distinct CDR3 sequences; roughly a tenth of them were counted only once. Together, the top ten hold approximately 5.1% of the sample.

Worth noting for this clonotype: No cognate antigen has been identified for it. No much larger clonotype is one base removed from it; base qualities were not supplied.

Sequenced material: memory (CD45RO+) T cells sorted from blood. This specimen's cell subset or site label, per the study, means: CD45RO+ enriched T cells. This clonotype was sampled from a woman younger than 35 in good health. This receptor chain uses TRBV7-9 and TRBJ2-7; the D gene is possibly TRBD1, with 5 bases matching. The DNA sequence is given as TGTGCCAGTTCGGGTGGCAGGGATACCTACGAGCAGTACTTC. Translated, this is CASSGGRDTYEQYF.